The entry below describes one T cell receptor beta chain. These data are taken from a study of blood T cell repertoires in COVID-19. The CDR3 is made up of 13 amino acids. Trimming stripped 8 bases from V and 0 bases from J, with 11 bases between. CDR1 and CDR2 from the germline V gene are GTSNPN and SVGIG (reference sequence). Clones were sequenced by immunoSEQ multiplex PCR, and TCRdb holds only the in-frame ones, with some missing. Of around 330,000 clones listed, about 85% are singletons. This chain joins TRBV30 and TRBJ1-5, with D perhaps TRBD1 (5 bases). The source material was PBMCs or T cells enriched from blood (not recorded which). The sequence came from a woman in her twenties or thirties who had been exposed to COVID-19. The CDR3 DNA reads as TGTGCCGTAGGGGTAGATAGCAATCAGCCCCAGCATTTT. Translated, it gives CAVGVDSNQPQHF.